The sequence of this T cell receptor beta chain was determined in a study of quantifying T cell responses using KT2 cells. Study-wide context: RNA was reverse transcribed with TCR alpha and beta constant-region primers. Findings and caveats of the study: Very high KT2 spike-in numbers caused saturation in KT2 sequence detection. Input KT2 cell number predicted KT2 alpha and beta sequence counts linearly over several orders of magnitude.

A single-stranded UMI oligo with SP2 sequence was ligated to cDNA 3' ends. The first PCR ran about 4 cycles with an equimolar RC1.1 and RC1.2 beta primer mix. TCRdb reanalysed the UMI-ligation and nested PCR reads using MiXCR and keeps one entry per CDR3 protein. This table has fewer than 50,000 distinct CDR3 sequences, about 9.9% appearing once. The CDR3 spans 11 residues. Trimming pared 11 bases from V and 2 bases from J, leaving 9 bases between. From germline, CDR1 is ENHRY and CDR2 SYGVKD. About this clonotype itself: Antigen: not known.

Material for sequencing was PBMCs spiked with cells of the T cell clone KT2. The chain links TRBV10-3 to TRBJ2-5; D is perhaps TRBD1 (5 bases). The source is a human donor. The CDR3 region is CAVQGQETQYF. The CDR3 nucleotides are TGTGCCGTCCAGGGTCAAGAGACCCAGTACTTC.